Listed here is a single TCR beta chain. Germline values: CDR1 SGHNT, CDR2 YYREEE (reference sequence). This CDR3 region has 15 residues. Trimming shortened V by 7 bases and J by 9 bases, and 25 bases separated the two germline ends. The data derive from a study of blood T cell repertoires in COVID-19. Turning to the study itself: The analysed material was cDNA or gDNA that came from T cells, B-cell-depleted T cells, or PBMCs.

Assay used: immunoSEQ multiplex PCR; TCRdb lists only in-frame clones, some missing. Of 250,000 to 300,000 clones listed, around 90% are singletons. The genes are TRBV5-4 and TRBJ1-2; TRBD1 might be the D (6 bases). This clonotype was obtained from a woman aged 40 to 49 who had recovered from COVID-19. The specimen was peripheral blood. The CDR3 coding sequence is TGTGCCAGCGGCGCCGGGACACGGACGGATCTCCGCTACACCTTC. Protein product: CASGAGTRTDLRYTF.